The TCR beta chain described here comes from a study of long-term antiretroviral therapy in people with HIV. Per germline, CDR1 SGHRS and CDR2 YFSETQ. V gave up 0 bases and J gave up 1 base, with 13 bases separating them. This CDR3 is built from 16 residues. No donor had fewer than one pre-ART PBMC sample or fewer than two post-ART PBMC samples. Study-wide results and limits: HIV repertoires covered narrower CDR3 length ranges than controls did. Someone took the blood between about 2004 and 2018, maybe while older ART regimens were in use.

On this clone itself: Its antigen is currently unknown.

At the survey level, the v3.0 immunoSEQ assay was run. Per-sample targets for sequencing were roughly 40,000-55,000 T-cell genomes. The data were produced by immunoSEQ multiplex PCR, yet TCRdb's version contains in-frame clones alone and is incomplete. Seen here are 30,000 to 40,000 clones, about 80% observed once, and the top ten hold 7.9%. The clonotype originates from a man aged 18 to 29 with HIV. This chain connects TRBV5-1 to TRBJ1-1, with D possibly being TRBD1 (6 bases). The sequences come from unsorted PBMCs, collected 0.4 years before starting antiretroviral therapy. The CDR3 protein is CASSLGRGGRNTEAFF. The DNA for the CDR3 is TGCGCCAGCAGCTTGGGAAGGGGGGGACGGAACACTGAAGCTTTCTTT.